These T cell receptor beta chains were read from a single sample in a study of regulatory T cells in long-lasting Graves disease. TCRdb processed the multiplex PCR reads anew with MiXCR; each CDR3 protein has one entry. This table has 300,000 to 500,000 distinct CDR3 sequences, less than 25% appearing once. The sample here was peripheral blood mononuclear cells (PBMCs), taken when the disease was refractory, from a patient treated with antithyroid drugs. All receptors derive from a female donor with Graves disease. The CDR3 runs from the conserved cysteine through the conserved F or W. Each record gives: V gene, D gene, J gene, clone size, CDR3 protein, CDR3 DNA. A D gene is named only where the DNA matches it firmly. A row's size may be missing; if present it is once, few, many or a size class.

TRBV12-3/TRBV12-4	.	TRBJ1-2	.	CASSLGSLYGYTF	TGTGCCAGCAGTTTAGGTTCTTTATATGGCTACACCTTC
TRBV20-1	.	TRBJ2-7	few	CSARSQVYEQYF	TGCAGTGCTAGGTCCCAGGTCTACGAGCAGTACTTC
TRBV7-9	.	TRBJ1-1	few	CASSPPQAGNTEAFF	TGTGCCAGCAGTCCTCCACAAGCAGGAAACACTGAAGCTTTCTTT
TRBV6-1	.	TRBJ2-1	.	CASSRRDLHEQFF	TGTGCCAGCAGTAGACGGGACTTGCATGAGCAGTTCTTC
TRBV29-1	TRBD1	TRBJ1-2	many	CSVLGQGHGYTF	TGCAGCGTCCTAGGACAGGGTCATGGCTACACCTTC
TRBV6-1	TRBD2	TRBJ2-5	many	CASTPGELAGVVETQYF	TGTGCCAGCACCCCCGGGGAACTAGCGGGAGTTGTGGAGACCCAGTACTTC
TRBV20-1	TRBD2	TRBJ2-5	many	CSALAGSTGTQYF	TGCAGTGCTTTAGCGGGCTCAACCGGGACCCAGTACTTC
TRBV7-2	TRBD1	TRBJ2-7	few	CASSRGQEPEQYF	TGTGCCAGCAGCAGGGGACAGGAGCCCGAGCAGTACTTC
TRBV7-2	.	TRBJ2-7	many	CASSPGVGYEQYF	TGTGCCAGCAGCCCCGGGGTGGGATACGAGCAGTACTTC
TRBV20-1	TRBD2	TRBJ2-1	.	CSATRTSGSFNEQFF	TGCAGTGCTACTCGGACTAGCGGGAGTTTTAATGAGCAGTTCTTC
TRBV6-1	TRBD2	TRBJ2-5	many	CASSLNLAGGPETQYF	TGTGCCAGCAGCCTCAACCTAGCGGGAGGGCCAGAGACCCAGTACTTC
TRBV10-3	TRBD2	TRBJ2-7	many	CAISVERGYEQYF	TGTGCCATCAGTGTTGAGCGGGGCTACGAGCAGTACTTC
TRBV20-1	.	TRBJ1-2	many	CSARDWEGPANYGYTF	TGCAGTGCTAGAGATTGGGAAGGGCCAGCTAACTATGGCTACACCTTC
TRBV19	TRBD2	TRBJ2-7	.	CASSELAESSYEQYF	TGTGCCAGTAGCGAACTAGCGGAGAGCTCCTACGAGCAGTACTTC
TRBV2	.	TRBJ1-3	many	CASSEAGRNTIYF	TGTGCCAGCAGTGAAGCGGGGAGAAACACCATATATTTT
TRBV29-1	.	TRBJ1-1	.	CSVAPVNTEAFF	TGCAGCGTTGCGCCAGTGAACACTGAAGCTTTCTTT
TRBV27	.	TRBJ2-7	few	CASRPRGLNYEQYF	TGTGCCAGCAGGCCGCGGGGGCTTAACTACGAGCAGTACTTC
TRBV30	.	TRBJ2-6	.	CAWSVGRANVLTF	TGTGCCTGGAGTGTCGGTAGGGCCAACGTCCTGACTTTC
TRBV29-1	.	TRBJ1-1	many	CSAMSGGNTEAFF	TGCAGCGCCATGTCCGGGGGGAACACTGAAGCTTTCTTT
TRBV2	.	TRBJ2-2	.	CASSEAMGAGELFF	TGTGCCAGCAGTGAAGCGATGGGTGCCGGGGAGCTGTTTTTT
TRBV6-2/TRBV6-3	TRBD1	TRBJ1-5	many	CASRNGTGAGRWSNQPQHF	TGTGCCAGCAGAAACGGGACAGGAGCGGGAAGATGGAGCAATCAGCCCCAGCATTTT
TRBV20-1	TRBD2	TRBJ2-1	.	CSARDQGLAFQFF	TGCAGTGCTAGAGACCAGGGACTAGCGTTTCAGTTCTTC
TRBV5-1	.	TRBJ2-6	.	CASSLAVGTGANVLTF	TGTGCCAGCAGCTTGGCGGTGGGGACTGGGGCCAACGTCCTGACTTTC
TRBV5-1	.	TRBJ2-7	few	CASSVTGSSYEQYF	TGCGCCAGCAGTGTAACAGGGAGCTCCTACGAGCAGTACTTC
TRBV15	.	TRBJ1-4	few	CATSRDQGLSEKLFF	TGTGCCACCAGCAGAGACCAGGGTCTGAGTGAAAAACTGTTTTTT
TRBV6-5	TRBD1	TRBJ2-7	.	CASSYSTGGSYEQYF	TGTGCCAGCAGTTACTCGACAGGGGGCTCCTACGAGCAGTACTTC